Listed below are T cell receptor beta chains from one sample, sequenced in a study of blood T cell repertoires in COVID-19. Some clones are missing from TCRdb's copy, which holds only in-frame ones; the method was immunoSEQ multiplex PCR. The sample yields approximately 120,000 clones, approximately 90% seen once. Sequences were obtained from peripheral blood. These receptors originate from a human donor in a cohort sampled during active COVID-19. Each CDR3 is given with its conserved first and last residue. A D gene is named only where the DNA matches it firmly. Size is omitted from some rows. Given values are once, few, many or a class for expanded clones.

v_call	clone_size	d_call	j_call	cdr3_aa	cdr3_nt
TRBV2	NA	TRBD1	TRBJ1-2	CASLSRDSDWGYTF	TGTGCCAGCCTTTCCCGGGACAGTGATTGGGGCTACACCTTC
TRBV5-4	NA	TRBD1	TRBJ1-1	CASSPPTGEHTEAFF	TGTGCCAGCAGCCCACCTACAGGGGAGCACACTGAAGCTTTCTTT
TRBV5-6	NA	TRBD1	TRBJ2-7	CASSRETGGSEQYF	TGTGCCAGCAGCCGCGAGACAGGGGGCTCCGAGCAGTACTTC
TRBV9	NA	TRBD2	TRBJ2-3	CASSVYSGSGADTQYF	TGTGCCAGCAGCGTTTATAGCGGGAGTGGGGCAGATACGCAGTATTTT
TRBV3-1/TRBV3-2	NA	TRBD2	TRBJ2-7	CASSHTGGGRGATYEQYF	TGTGCCAGCAGCCACACGGGGGGAGGTCGAGGGGCCACCTACGAGCAGTACTTC
TRBV19	NA	NA	TRBJ2-1	CASSLRAGLATEQFF	TGTGCCAGTAGTCTAAGAGCAGGGCTCGCAACGGAGCAGTTCTTC
TRBV19	NA	NA	TRBJ1-1	CASSDGGLTYTEAFF	TGTGCCAGTAGTGACGGGGGGCTTACCTACACTGAAGCTTTCTTT
TRBV4-2	NA	TRBD2	TRBJ2-2	CASSQESRLAGGPVTGELFF	TGTGCCAGCAGCCAAGAGTCCCGACTAGCGGGAGGGCCGGTGACCGGGGAGCTGTTTTTT
TRBV4-1	NA	TRBD2	TRBJ2-7	CASSQKRLAGALDEQYF	TGCGCCAGCAGCCAAAAGAGGCTAGCGGGGGCCCTCGACGAGCAGTACTTC
TRBV6-1	once	NA	TRBJ2-7	CASSEQFLHEQYF	TGTGCCAGCAGTGAACAGTTTCTCCACGAGCAGTACTTC
TRBV11-1	NA	NA	TRBJ1-4	CASSQTADNEKLFF	TGTGCCAGCAGCCAAACGGCGGATAATGAAAAACTGTTTTTT
TRBV19	NA	NA	TRBJ1-2	CASSIRQNYGYTF	TGTGCCAGTAGTATTCGACAGAACTATGGCTACACCTTC
TRBV6-6	NA	NA	TRBJ1-4	CASSTTVRSEKLFF	TGTGCCAGCAGTACGACGGTGAGGTCTGAAAAACTGTTTTTT
TRBV7-3	NA	NA	TRBJ1-2	CASSRQGSRGYTF	TGTGCCAGCAGCCGTCAGGGCTCCCGTGGCTACACCTTC
TRBV5-1	NA	TRBD2	TRBJ2-3	CASSPGTSGVNKYTDTQYF	TGCGCCAGCAGCCCCGGGACTAGCGGCGTCAACAAATACACAGATACGCAGTATTTT
TRBV5-4	NA	NA	TRBJ2-7	CASRNILYYEQYF	TGTGCCAGCAGGAACATCTTGTACTACGAGCAGTACTTC
TRBV14	NA	TRBD2	TRBJ2-2	CASSQRGLAGGELFF	TGTGCCAGCAGCCAGAGGGGACTAGCCGGCGGGGAGCTGTTTTTT
TRBV6-4	once	TRBD2	TRBJ2-1	CASSDSWREKYNEQFF	TGTGCCAGCAGTGACTCCTGGCGGGAGAAGTACAATGAGCAGTTCTTC
TRBV7-3	NA	TRBD2	TRBJ2-3	CASSLTPAGGPGDTQYF	TGTGCCAGCAGCCTAACCCCAGCGGGAGGGCCGGGAGATACGCAGTATTTT
TRBV19	NA	TRBD2	TRBJ2-7	CASSTLAVTYEQYF	TGTGCCAGTAGTACCCTAGCGGTTACCTACGAGCAGTACTTC
TRBV5-1	NA	TRBD2	TRBJ2-3	CASSLGPGGTDTQYF	TGCGCCAGCAGCTTGGGACCGGGGGGGACAGATACGCAGTATTTT
TRBV9	NA	TRBD1	TRBJ1-2	CASSPDRQSYGYTF	TGTGCCAGCAGCCCGGACAGGCAGTCCTATGGCTACACCTTC
TRBV6-1	NA	NA	TRBJ2-7	CASSERKGTGRRDEQYF	TGTGCCAGCAGTGAAAGAAAGGGAACAGGCCGGCGAGACGAGCAGTACTTC
TRBV7-2	NA	NA	TRBJ1-2	CASSPQGSYGYTF	TGTGCCAGCAGCCCCCAGGGTTCCTATGGCTACACCTTC
TRBV3-1/TRBV3-2	NA	NA	TRBJ1-2	CASSQSGLGGYTF	TGTGCCAGCAGCCAATCAGGTCTCGGTGGCTACACCTTC
TRBV6-6	NA	NA	TRBJ2-4	CASRRPGPPNIQYF	TGTGCCAGCAGACGCCCGGGTCCCCCCAACATTCAGTACTTC
TRBV28	NA	TRBD1	TRBJ1-5	CASSPLKQGANQPQHF	TGTGCCAGCAGTCCCCTCAAACAGGGGGCTAATCAGCCCCAGCATTTT
TRBV2	once	NA	TRBJ1-1	CASSPTGPFHEAFF	TGTGCCAGCAGTCCAACAGGGCCCTTTCATGAAGCTTTCTTT
TRBV9	NA	TRBD1	TRBJ1-6	CASSVGGQGGSYNSPLHF	TGTGCCAGCAGCGTGGGGGGACAGGGTGGCTCCTATAATTCACCCCTCCACTTT
TRBV24-1	NA	NA	TRBJ1-2	CATSDTRYGYTF	TGTGCCACCAGTGACACGAGGTATGGCTACACCTTC
TRBV5-6	once	TRBD1	TRBJ1-6	CASSRDSSNSPLHF	TGTGCCAGCAGCCGGGACAGTTCCAATTCACCCCTCCACTTT
TRBV20-1	NA	NA	TRBJ1-5	CSASGGDQPQHF	TGCAGTGCTAGTGGGGGGGATCAGCCCCAGCATTTT
TRBV2	NA	NA	TRBJ2-5	CASSVRSQETQYF	TGTGCCAGCAGTGTCCGTTCCCAAGAGACCCAGTACTTC
TRBV2	NA	TRBD1	TRBJ1-3	CASSAQGAAGNTIYF	TGTGCCAGCAGTGCCCAGGGGGCCGCTGGAAACACCATATATTTT
TRBV11-2	NA	TRBD2	TRBJ2-4	CASRFDLAGGPRNIQYF	TGTGCCAGCAGATTCGATCTAGCGGGAGGGCCGAGAAACATTCAGTACTTC
TRBV5-4	NA	NA	TRBJ1-2	CASSLGGFGGYTF	TGTGCCAGCAGCTTGGGGGGCTTCGGTGGCTACACCTTC
TRBV18	NA	NA	TRBJ1-6	CASSPSSEGNSPLHF	TGTGCCAGCTCACCGTCATCGGAGGGGAACTCACCCCTCCACTTT